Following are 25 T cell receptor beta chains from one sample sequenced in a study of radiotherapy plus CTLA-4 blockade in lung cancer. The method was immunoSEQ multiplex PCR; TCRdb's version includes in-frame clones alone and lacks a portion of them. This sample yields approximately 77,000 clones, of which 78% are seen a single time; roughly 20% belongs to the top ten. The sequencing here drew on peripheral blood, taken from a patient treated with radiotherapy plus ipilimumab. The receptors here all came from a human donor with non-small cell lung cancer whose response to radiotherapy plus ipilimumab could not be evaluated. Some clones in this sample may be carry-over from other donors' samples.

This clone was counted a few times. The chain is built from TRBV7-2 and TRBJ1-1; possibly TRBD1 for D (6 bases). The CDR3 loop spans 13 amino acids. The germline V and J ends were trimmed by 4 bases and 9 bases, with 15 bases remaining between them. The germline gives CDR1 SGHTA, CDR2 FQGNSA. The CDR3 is CASSSRQVNQAFF. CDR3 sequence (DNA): TGTGCCAGCAGCTCCCGACAGGTAAATCAAGCTTTCTTT.

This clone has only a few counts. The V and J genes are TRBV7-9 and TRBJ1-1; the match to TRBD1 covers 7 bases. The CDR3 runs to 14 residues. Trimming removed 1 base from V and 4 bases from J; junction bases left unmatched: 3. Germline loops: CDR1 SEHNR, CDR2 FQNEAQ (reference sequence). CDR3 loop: CASSLGRDSTEAFF. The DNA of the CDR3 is TGTGCCAGCAGCTTAGGTAGGGACAGCACTGAAGCTTTCTTT. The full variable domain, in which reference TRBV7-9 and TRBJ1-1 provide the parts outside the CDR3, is DTGVSQNPRHKITKRGQNVTFRCDPISEHNRLYWYRQTLGQGPEFLTYFQNEAQLEKSRLLSDRFSAERPKGSFSTLEIQRTEQGDSAMYLCASSLGRDSTEAFFGQGTRLTVV.

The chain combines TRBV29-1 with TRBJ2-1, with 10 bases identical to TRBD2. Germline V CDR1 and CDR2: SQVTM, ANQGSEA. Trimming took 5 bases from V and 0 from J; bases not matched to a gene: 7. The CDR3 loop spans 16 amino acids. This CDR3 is CSVYASGGRSYNEQFF. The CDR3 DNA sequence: TGCAGCGTTTACGCTAGCGGGGGACGCTCCTACAATGAGCAGTTCTTC.

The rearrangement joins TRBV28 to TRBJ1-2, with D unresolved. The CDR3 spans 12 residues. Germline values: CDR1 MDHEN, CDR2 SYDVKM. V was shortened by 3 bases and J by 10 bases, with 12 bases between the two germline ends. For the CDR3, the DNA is TGTGCCAGCAGTTTCTTGGGCAGCCTCTACACCTTC. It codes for CASSFLGSLYTF.

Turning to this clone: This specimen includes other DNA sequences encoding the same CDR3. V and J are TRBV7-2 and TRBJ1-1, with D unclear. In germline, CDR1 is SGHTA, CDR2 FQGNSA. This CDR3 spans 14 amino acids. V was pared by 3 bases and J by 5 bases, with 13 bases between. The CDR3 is CASSLVGGDTEAFF. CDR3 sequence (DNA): TGTGCCAGCAGCTTGGTAGGCGGCGATACTGAAGCTTTCTTT.

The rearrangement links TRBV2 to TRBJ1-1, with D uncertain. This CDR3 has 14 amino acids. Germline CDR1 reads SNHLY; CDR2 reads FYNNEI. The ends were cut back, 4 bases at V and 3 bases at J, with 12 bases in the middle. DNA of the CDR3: TGTGCCAGCAGTGTAACCCAGGCAGACACTGAAGCTTTCTTT. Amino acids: CASSVTQADTEAFF.

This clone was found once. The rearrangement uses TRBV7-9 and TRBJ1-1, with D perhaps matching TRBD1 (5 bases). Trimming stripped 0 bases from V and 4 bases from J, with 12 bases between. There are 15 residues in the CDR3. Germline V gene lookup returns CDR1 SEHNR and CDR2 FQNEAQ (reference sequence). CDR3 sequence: CASSLAPGGSTEAFF. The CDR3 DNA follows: TGTGCCAGCAGCTTAGCCCCCGGGGGGAGCACTGAAGCTTTCTTT.

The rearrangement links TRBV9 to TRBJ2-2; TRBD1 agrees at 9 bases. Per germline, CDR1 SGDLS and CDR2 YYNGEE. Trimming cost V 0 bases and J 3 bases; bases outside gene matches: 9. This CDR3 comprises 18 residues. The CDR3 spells CASSVEAGDREDTGELFF. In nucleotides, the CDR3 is TGTGCCAGCAGCGTAGAGGCCGGGGACAGGGAAGACACCGGGGAGCTGTTTTTT. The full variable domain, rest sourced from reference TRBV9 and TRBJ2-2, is DSGVTQTPKHLITATGQRVTLRCSPRSGDLSVYWYQQSLDQGLQFLIQYYNGEERAKGNILERFSAQQFPDLHSELNLSSLELGDSALYFCASSVEAGDREDTGELFFGEGSRLTVL.

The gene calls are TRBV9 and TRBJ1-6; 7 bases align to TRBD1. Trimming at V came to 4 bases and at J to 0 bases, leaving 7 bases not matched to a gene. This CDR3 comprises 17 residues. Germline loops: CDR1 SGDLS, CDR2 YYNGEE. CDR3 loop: CASSPGGGSSYNSPLHF. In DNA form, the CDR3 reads TGTGCCAGCAGCCCCGGAGGGGGCAGCTCCTATAATTCACCCCTCCACTTT.

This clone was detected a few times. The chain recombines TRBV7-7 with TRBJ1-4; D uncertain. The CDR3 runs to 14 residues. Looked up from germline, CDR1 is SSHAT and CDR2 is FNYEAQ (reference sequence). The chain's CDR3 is CASGPGAGNEKLFF. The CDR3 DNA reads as TGTGCTAGCGGCCCTGGTGCGGGTAATGAAAAACTGTTTTTT.

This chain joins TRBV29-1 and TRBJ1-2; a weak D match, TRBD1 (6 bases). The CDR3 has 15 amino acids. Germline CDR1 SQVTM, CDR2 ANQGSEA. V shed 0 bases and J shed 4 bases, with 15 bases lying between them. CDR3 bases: TGCAGCGTTGAAGATTCAGTCAGGGGTACCTATGGCTACACCTTC. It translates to CSVEDSVRGTYGYTF.

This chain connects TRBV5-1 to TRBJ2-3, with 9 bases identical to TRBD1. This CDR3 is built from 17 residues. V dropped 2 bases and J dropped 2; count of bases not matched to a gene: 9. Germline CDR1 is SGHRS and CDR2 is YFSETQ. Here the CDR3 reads CASSFFTGGLNTDTQYF. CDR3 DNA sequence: TGCGCCAGCAGCTTTTTTACAGGGGGCCTCAACACAGATACGCAGTATTTT.

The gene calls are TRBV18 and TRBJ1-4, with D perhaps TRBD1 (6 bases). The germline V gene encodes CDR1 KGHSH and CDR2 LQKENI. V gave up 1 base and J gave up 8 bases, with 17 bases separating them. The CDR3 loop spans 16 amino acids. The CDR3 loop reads CASSPLGGGAEEKLFF. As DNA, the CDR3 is TGTGCCAGCTCACCACTCGGTGGGGGCGCGGAAGAAAAACTGTTTTTT.

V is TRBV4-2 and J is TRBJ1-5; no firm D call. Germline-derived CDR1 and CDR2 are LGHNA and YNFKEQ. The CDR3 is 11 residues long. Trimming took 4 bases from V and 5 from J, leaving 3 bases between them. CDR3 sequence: CASSPYQPQHF. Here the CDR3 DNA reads TGTGCCAGCAGCCCTTATCAGCCCCAGCATTTT.

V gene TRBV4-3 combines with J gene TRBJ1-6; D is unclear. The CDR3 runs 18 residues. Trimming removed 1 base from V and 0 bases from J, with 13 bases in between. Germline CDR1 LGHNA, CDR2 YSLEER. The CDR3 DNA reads TGCGCCAGCAGCCAAGGCGGTACCCCCAGCTCCTATAATTCACCCCTCCACTTT. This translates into CASSQGGTPSSYNSPLHF.

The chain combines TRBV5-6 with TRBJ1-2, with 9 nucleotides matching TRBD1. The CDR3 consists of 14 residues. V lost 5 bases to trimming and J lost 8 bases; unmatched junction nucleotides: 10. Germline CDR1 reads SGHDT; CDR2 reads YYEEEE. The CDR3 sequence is CASSRYRGQGGYTF. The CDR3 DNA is TGTGCCAGCAGTAGGTACAGGGGGCAGGGGGGCTACACCTTC. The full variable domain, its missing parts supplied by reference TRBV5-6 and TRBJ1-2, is DAGVTQSPTHLIKTRGQQVTLRCSPKSGHDTVSWYQQALGQGPQFIFQYYEEEERQRGNFPDRFSGHQFPNYSSELNVNALLLGDSALYLCASSRYRGQGGYTFGSGTRLTVV.

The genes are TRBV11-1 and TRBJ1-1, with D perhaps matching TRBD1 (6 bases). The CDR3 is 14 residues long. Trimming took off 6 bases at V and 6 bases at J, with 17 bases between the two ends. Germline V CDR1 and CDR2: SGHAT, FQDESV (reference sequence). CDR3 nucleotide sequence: TGTGCCAGCAGTTACAAACAGGGTCGGCCTGAAGCTTTCTTT. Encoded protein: CASSYKQGRPEAFF.

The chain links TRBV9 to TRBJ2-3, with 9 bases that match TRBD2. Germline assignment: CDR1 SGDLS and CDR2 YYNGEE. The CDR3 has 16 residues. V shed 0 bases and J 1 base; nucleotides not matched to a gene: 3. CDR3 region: CASSVGASGGTDTQYF. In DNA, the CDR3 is TGTGCCAGCAGCGTAGGGGCTAGCGGGGGCACAGATACGCAGTATTTT.

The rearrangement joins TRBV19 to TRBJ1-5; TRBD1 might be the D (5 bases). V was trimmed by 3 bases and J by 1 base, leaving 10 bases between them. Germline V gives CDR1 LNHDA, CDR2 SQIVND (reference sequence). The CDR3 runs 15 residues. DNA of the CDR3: TGTGCCAGTAGTATGGGGCGGATCAGCAATCAGCCCCAGCATTTT. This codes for CASSMGRISNQPQHF.

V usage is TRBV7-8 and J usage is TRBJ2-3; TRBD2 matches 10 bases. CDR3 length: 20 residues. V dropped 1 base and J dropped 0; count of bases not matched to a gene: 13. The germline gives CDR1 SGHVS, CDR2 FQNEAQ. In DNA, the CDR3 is TGTGCCAGCAGCTTAGAGGTCCTAGCGGGAGTCCCATCTAGCACAGATACGCAGTATTTT. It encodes CASSLEVLAGVPSSTDTQYF.

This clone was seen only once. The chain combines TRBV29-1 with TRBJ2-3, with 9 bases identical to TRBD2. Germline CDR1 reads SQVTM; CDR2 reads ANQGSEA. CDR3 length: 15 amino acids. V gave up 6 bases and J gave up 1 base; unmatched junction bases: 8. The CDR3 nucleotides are TGCAGCGTGAGGCCAGCGGGGGGTGGCACAGATACGCAGTATTTT. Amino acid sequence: CSVRPAGGGTDTQYF.

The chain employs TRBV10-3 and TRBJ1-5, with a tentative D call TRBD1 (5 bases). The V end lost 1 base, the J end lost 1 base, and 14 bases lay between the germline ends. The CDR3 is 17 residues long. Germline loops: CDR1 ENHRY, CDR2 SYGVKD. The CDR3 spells CAISEWAGGESNQPQHF. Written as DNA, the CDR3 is TGTGCCATCAGTGAGTGGGCCGGGGGGGAGAGCAATCAGCCCCAGCATTTT.

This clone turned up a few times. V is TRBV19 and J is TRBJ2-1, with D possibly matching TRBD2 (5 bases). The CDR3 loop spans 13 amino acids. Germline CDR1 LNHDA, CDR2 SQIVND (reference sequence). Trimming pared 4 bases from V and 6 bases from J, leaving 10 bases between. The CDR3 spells CASSRERSNEQFF. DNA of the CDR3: TGTGCCAGTAGTAGAGAGCGGAGCAATGAGCAGTTCTTC.

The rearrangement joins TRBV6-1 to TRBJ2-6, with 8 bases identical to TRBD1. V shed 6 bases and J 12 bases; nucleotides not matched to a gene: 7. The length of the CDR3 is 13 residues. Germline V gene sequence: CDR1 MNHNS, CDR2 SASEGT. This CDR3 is CASSETGVVVLTF. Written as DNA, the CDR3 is TGTGCCAGCAGCGAGACAGGGGTCGTCGTCCTGACTTTC.

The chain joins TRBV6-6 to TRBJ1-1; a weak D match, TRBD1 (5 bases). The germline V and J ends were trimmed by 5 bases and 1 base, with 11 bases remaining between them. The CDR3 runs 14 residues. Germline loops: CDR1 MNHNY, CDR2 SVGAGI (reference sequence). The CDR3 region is CASSRDSRNTEAFF. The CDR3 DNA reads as TGTGCCAGCAGTCGTGACAGCCGGAACACTGAAGCTTTCTTT.